The T cell receptor beta chain described here comes from a study of T-cell memory formation after mild COVID-19. Employing constant-segment primers, 5'RACE generated TCR alpha and TCR beta cDNA libraries bearing sample barcodes and UMIs. MiXCR, applied by TCRdb to the 5' RACE reads, yields one record per CDR3 protein. The data show tens of thousands of distinct CDR3 sequences, with approximately 15% seen just once and 30% to 35% held by the top ten. The study's findings and limits: Unconfirmed was the SARS-CoV-2 specificity of second-wave clones that peaked on day 37. Within pre-infection memory, some responding clones were found, suggesting cross-reactive memory joined.

Comment on this clonotype: Its antigen is as yet unknown.

The TCR comes from an adult woman who had mild COVID-19 (a few samples of this study predate the infection). Cell type and time point are not known. Sequenced: PBMCs or a T cell subset sorted from them (not recorded which).

In DNA, the CDR3 is TGTGCCAGCAGCTTGCCCTCCCCCGGGTCCTATGGCTACACCTTC. It is translated as CASSLPSPGSYGYTF. The rearrangement links TRBV7-9 to TRBJ1-2; no definite D call. Trimming left V 3 bases short and J 4 bases short, with 15 bases between. The CDR3 is 15 amino acids. Looked up from germline, CDR1 is SEHNR and CDR2 is FQNEAQ (reference sequence).